The clone carrying this T cell receptor (beta chain) was seen a few times. Its antigen is unknown. The CDR3 is 10 amino acids. The ends were cut back, 7 bases at V and 3 bases at J, with 1 base in the middle. Germline CDR1 SNHLY, CDR2 FYNNEI. The assay was immunoSEQ multiplex PCR, and TCRdb's table has in-frame clones only and misses some. The data show 270,000 or so clones, more than 70% seen once. The data stem from a study of cytotoxic CD8 clonotypes in ibrutinib-treated CLL. Study background: Timing of response sample collection was a median roughly 11 months after treatment start, with a range of 6 to 36. Study conclusions and caveats: Pretreatment clonality was elevated relative to age-matched healthy donors and paralleled circulating CD8+ T-cell counts.

Sample: PBMCs, taken at disease progression, from a patient treated with ibrutinib. The V and J genes are TRBV2 and TRBJ1-3, with D unresolved. This receptor was taken from a human donor with chronic lymphocytic leukemia. The DNA of the CDR3 is TGTGCCAGCATTGGAAACACCATATATTTT. Translation: CASIGNTIYF.